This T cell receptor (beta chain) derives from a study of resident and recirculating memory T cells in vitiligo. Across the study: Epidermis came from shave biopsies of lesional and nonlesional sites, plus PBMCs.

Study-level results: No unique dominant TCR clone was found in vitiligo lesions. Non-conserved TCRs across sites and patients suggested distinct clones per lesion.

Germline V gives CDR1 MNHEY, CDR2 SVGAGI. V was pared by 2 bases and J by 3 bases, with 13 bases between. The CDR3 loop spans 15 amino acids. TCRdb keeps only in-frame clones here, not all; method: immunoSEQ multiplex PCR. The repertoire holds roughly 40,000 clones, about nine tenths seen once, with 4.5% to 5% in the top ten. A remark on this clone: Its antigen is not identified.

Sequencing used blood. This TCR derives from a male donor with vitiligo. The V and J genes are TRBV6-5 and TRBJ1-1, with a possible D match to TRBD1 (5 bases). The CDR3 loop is CASSYAVSGDTEAFF. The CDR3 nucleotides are TGTGCCAGCAGTTACGCGGTGTCGGGGGACACTGAAGCTTTCTTT.